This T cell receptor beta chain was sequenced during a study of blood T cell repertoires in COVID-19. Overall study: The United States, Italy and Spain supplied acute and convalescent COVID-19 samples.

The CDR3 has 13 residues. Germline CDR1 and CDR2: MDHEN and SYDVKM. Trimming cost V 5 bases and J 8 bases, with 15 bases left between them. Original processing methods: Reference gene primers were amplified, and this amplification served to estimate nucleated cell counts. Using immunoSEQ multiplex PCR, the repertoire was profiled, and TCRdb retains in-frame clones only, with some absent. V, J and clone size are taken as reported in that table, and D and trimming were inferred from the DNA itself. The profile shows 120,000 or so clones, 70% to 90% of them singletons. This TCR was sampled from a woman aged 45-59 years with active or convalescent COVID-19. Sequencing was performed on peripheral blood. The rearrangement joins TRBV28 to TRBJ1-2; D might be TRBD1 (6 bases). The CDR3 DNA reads TGTGCCAGCAGTACCCATCCGGGGGGCGGCTACACCTTC. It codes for CASSTHPGGGYTF.